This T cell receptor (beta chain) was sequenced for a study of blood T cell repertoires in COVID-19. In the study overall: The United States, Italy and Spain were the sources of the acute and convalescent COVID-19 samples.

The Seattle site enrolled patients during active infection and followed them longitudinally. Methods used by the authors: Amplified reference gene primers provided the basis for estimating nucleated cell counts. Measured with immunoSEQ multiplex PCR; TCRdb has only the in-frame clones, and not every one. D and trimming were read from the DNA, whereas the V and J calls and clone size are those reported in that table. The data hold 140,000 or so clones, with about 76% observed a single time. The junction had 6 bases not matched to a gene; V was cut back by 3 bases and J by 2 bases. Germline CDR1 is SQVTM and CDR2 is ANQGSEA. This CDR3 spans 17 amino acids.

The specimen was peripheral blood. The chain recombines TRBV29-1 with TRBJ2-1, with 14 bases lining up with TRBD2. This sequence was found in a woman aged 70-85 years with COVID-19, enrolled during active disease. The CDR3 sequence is CSVDGLAGGLTYNEQFF. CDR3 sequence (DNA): TGCAGCGTTGATGGACTAGCGGGGGGATTAACCTACAATGAGCAGTTCTTC.